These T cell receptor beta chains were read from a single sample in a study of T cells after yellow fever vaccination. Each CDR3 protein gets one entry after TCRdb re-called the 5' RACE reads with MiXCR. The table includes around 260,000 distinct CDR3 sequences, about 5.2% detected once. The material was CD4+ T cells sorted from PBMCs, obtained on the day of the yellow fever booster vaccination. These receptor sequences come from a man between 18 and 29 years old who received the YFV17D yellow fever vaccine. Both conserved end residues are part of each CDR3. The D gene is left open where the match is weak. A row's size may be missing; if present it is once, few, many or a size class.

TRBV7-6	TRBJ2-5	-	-	CASSPWGAQYF	TGTGCCAGCAGCCCTTGGGGGGCCCAGTACTTC
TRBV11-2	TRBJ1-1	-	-	CASSLRGRGRHKDTEAFF	TGTGCCAGCAGCTTAAGGGGTAGGGGAAGGCATAAGGACACTGAAGCTTTCTTT
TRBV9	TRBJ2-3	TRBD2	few	CASSVLAGATGDTQYF	TGTGCCAGCAGCGTGCTAGCGGGGGCAACTGGGGATACGCAGTATTTT
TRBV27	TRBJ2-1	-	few	CASSPRGSAARNEQFF	TGTGCCAGCAGTCCTAGGGGGAGCGCCGCTCGCAATGAGCAGTTCTTC
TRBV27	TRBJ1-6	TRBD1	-	CASSFSDRDPLHF	TGTGCCAGCAGTTTCTCCGACAGGGACCCCCTCCACTTT
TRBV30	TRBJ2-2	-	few	CAWGSWSPAGELFF	TGTGCCTGGGGTTCTTGGAGCCCGGCCGGGGAGCTGTTTTTT
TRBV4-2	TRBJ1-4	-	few	CASSQVGGSNEKLFF	TGTGCCAGCAGCCAAGTAGGGGGATCAAATGAAAAACTGTTTTTT
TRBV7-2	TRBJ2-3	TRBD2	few	CASNKPGGTTDTQYF	TGTGCCAGCAACAAACCCGGGGGGACCACAGATACGCAGTATTTT
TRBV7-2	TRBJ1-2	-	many	CASSPRIPGGYTF	TGTGCCAGCAGCCCCCGGATCCCAGGAGGCTACACCTTC
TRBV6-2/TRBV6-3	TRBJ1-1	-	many	CASWKIDRNTEAFF	TGTGCCAGCTGGAAGATAGACAGGAACACTGAAGCTTTCTTT
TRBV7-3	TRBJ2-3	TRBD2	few	CASSAGGALAGTQYF	TGTGCCAGCAGCGCGGGGGGGGCCCTGGCCGGTACGCAGTATTTT
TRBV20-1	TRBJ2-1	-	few	CSAPQTGAGIQFF	TGCAGTGCGCCCCAAACGGGGGCGGGCATACAGTTCTTC
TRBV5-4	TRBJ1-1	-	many	CASSPDPDSLMNTEAFF	TGTGCCAGCAGCCCCGATCCAGACAGTCTGATGAACACTGAAGCTTTCTTT
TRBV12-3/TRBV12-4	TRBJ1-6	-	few	CASSLTISPLHF	TGTGCCAGCAGTTTGACCATTTCACCCCTCCACTTT
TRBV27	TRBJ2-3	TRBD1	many	CASSPPGTGDRYF	TGTGCCAGCAGTCCCCCCGGGACAGGGGACCGGTATTTT
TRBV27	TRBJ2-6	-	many	CASSSTGWVTGANVLTF	TGTGCCAGCAGTTCCACAGGCTGGGTAACTGGGGCCAACGTCCTGACTTTC
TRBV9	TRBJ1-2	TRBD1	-	CASSAIDRGNYGYTF	TGTGCCAGCAGCGCGATCGACAGGGGAAACTATGGCTACACCTTC
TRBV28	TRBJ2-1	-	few	CASRQGWGEQFF	TGTGCCAGCAGACAGGGTTGGGGTGAGCAGTTCTTC
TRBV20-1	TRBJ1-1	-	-	CSARDRVGQGTFF	-
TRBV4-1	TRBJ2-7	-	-	CASSQVYRVRSTYEQYF	TGCGCCAGCAGCCAAGTATACAGGGTACGGTCCACCTACGAGCAGTACTTC
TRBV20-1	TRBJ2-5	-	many	CSARDSSVETQYF	TGCAGTGCTAGAGATTCTAGCGTGGAGACCCAGTACTTC
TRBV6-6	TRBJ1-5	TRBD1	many	CASYRGKTSNQPQHF	TGTGCCAGCTACAGGGGAAAAACTTCCAATCAGCCCCAGCATTTT
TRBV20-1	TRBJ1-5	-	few	CSASRDQPQHF	TGCAGTGCTAGTAGGGACCAGCCCCAGCATTTT
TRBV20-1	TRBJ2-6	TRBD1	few	CSATQPWTGTGTGANVLTF	TGCAGTGCCACTCAGCCCTGGACAGGGACAGGTACTGGGGCCAACGTCCTGACTTTC
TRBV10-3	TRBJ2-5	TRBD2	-	CAISPTGLAETQYF	TGTGCCATCAGTCCGACCGGACTAGCGGAGACCCAGTACTTC
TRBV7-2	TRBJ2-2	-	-	CASSSRFTGAGELFF	TGTGCCAGCAGCTCCCGCTTCACGGGGGCCGGGGAGCTGTTTTTT
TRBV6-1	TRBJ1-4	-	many	CASSEEGGPTNEKLFF	TGTGCCAGCAGTGAGGAAGGGGGACCAACTAATGAAAAACTGTTTTTT
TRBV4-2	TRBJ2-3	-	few	CASSQETLSASTDTQYF	TGTGCCAGCAGCCAAGAAACCTTGTCAGCTAGCACAGATACGCAGTATTTT
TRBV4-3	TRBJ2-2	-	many	CASSLGLNTGELFF	TGCGCCAGCAGCCTGGGACTGAACACCGGGGAGCTGTTTTTT
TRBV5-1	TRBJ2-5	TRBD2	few	CASSLVASGGQETQYF	TGCGCCAGCAGCTTGGTAGCTAGCGGGGGCCAAGAGACCCAGTACTTC
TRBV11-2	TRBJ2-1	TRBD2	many	CASSLRARGSYNEQFF	TGTGCCAGCAGCTTAAGGGCGCGGGGGTCCTACAATGAGCAGTTCTTC
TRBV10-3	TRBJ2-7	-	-	CAISEPSGLRASEQYF	TGTGCCATCAGTGAGCCGTCCGGGCTCCGGGCGTCCGAGCAGTACTTC
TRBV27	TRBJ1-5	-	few	CASSFLGGLGNQPQHF	TGTGCCAGCAGTTTTTTAGGGGGGTTAGGAAATCAGCCCCAGCATTTT
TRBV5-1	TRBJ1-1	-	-	CASSQTVPTEAFF	TGCGCCAGCAGCCAAACAGTGCCCACTGAAGCTTTCTTT
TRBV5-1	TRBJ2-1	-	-	CASSFLGEQFF	TGCGCCAGCAGCTTCCTGGGGGAGCAGTTCTTC
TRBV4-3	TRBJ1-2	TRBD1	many	CASSQDEGARGYTF	TGCGCCAGCAGCCAAGATGAGGGGGCGCGGGGCTACACCTTC
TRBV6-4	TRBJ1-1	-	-	CASSALANTEAFF	TGTGCCAGCAGTGCGTTGGCGAACACTGAAGCTTTCTTT
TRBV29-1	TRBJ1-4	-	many	CSVAGPATNEKLFF	TGCAGCGTTGCGGGACCTGCAACTAATGAAAAACTGTTTTTT
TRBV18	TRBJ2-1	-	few	CASSPPSGPYNEQFF	TGTGCCAGCTCACCACCGTCGGGTCCGTACAATGAGCAGTTCTTC
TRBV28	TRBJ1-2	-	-	CASTLGSNYGYTF	TGTGCCAGCACCCTAGGTTCCAACTATGGCTACACCTTC